This T cell receptor beta chain was found in a study of cytomegalovirus exposure and HLA in healthy donors. Study observations and caveats: Immune exposure was documented only through CMV serostatus.

Primers for the PCR totalled 60 Vbeta and 13 Jbeta. The protocol was immunoSEQ multiplex PCR, while the TCRdb copy is restricted to in-frame clones and leaves out a portion. Of some 90,000 clones listed, approximately 72% are singletons. CDR3 length equals 14 residues. V dropped 3 bases and J dropped 7 bases, with 13 bases sitting between them. Per germline, CDR1 MDHEN and CDR2 SYDVKM. Details on this clone: Its antigen is currently unknown.

This chain connects TRBV28 to TRBJ1-5; D may be TRBD1 (5 bases). The specimen sequenced was PBMCs. The receptor's source is a woman aged 70-85 years in good health and CMV-seropositive. The DNA for the CDR3 is TGTGCCAGCAGTTTCCGTCAGGGCAGGCAGCCCCAGCATTTT. Translated: CASSFRQGRQPQHF.